This section outlines one T cell receptor beta chain sequence together with its context. The antigen is unknown. The V and J ends lost 4 bases and 5 bases, in that order; junction bases with no gene match: 8. The CDR3 runs to 17 residues. Germline-derived CDR1 and CDR2 are SGDLS and YYNGEE. The data derive from a study of cytomegalovirus exposure and HLA in healthy donors. Turning to the study itself: Around 89 million unique TCRs from HLA-typed donors made up an early data release.

Regarding the study as a whole: Fewer N-insertions than the roughly 670-donor mean were reportedly shown by an Asian-associated ancestry cluster in a later analysis. When presence/absence was analysed, sequencing depth was taken to be roughly uniform across donors. CMV antigen specificity of three CMV-associated chains was confirmed in vitro.

Use of 60 Vbeta and 13 Jbeta primers characterized the PCR. Libraries were prepared by immunoSEQ multiplex PCR; TCRdb keeps only in-frame clonotypes and omits some of them. The repertoire shows 200,000 or so clones; the top ten hold roughly 0.74%. Material: PBMCs. The receptor was derived from a boy aged 10-17 years in good health and CMV-seronegative. This rearrangement joins TRBV9 to TRBJ2-5; 16 bases fit TRBD2. The CDR3 region is CASSSGTSGGAWETQYF. The CDR3 coding sequence is TGTGCCAGCAGCTCCGGGACTAGCGGGGGGGCCTGGGAGACCCAGTACTTC.